This TCR beta chain was found in a study of T cell responses to AZD1222 COVID-19 vaccine. Study-wide findings and caveats: Repertoire collection took place solely once the T cell response had peaked. Donors, mostly white British, included more females; clonal diversity was possibly underestimated. Per reports, nearly half of all spike-specific TCRs target regions that are unmutated in variants. Regions 160-218 and 743-854 held dominance among vaccine-associated CD4 TCRs, which spanned spike.

The length of the CDR3 is 15 residues. V gave up 4 bases and J gave up 1 base, with 13 bases separating them. Germline V lookup: CDR1 MNHEY, CDR2 SVGAGI. Of note for this clone: Its antigen is currently unknown.

Assay used: immunoSEQ multiplex PCR; TCRdb lists only in-frame clones, some missing. The table lists some 180,000 clones, 85% to 95% of them singletons. The clonotype comes from an adult in good health. The chain joins TRBV6-5 to TRBJ1-1, with D perhaps matching TRBD1 (5 bases). Sample: peripheral blood, taken on day 0 of AZD1222 vaccination. In DNA, the CDR3 is TGTGCCAGCAGTTCAGGGACTACAGGGAACACTGAAGCTTTCTTT. Protein sequence: CASSSGTTGNTEAFF.